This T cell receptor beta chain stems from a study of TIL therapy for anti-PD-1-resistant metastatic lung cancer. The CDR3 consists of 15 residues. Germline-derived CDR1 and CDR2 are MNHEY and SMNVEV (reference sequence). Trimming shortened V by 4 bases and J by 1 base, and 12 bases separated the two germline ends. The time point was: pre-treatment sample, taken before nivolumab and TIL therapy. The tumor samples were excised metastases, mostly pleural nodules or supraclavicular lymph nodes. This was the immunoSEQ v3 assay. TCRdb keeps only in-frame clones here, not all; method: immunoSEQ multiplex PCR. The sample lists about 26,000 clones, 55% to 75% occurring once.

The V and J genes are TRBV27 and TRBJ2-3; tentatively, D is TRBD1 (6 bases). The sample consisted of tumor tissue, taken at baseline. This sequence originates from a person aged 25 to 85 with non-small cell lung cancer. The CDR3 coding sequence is TGTGCCAGCAGTTCCTGGACAGTGGGCACAGATACGCAGTATTTT. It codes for CASSSWTVGTDTQYF.